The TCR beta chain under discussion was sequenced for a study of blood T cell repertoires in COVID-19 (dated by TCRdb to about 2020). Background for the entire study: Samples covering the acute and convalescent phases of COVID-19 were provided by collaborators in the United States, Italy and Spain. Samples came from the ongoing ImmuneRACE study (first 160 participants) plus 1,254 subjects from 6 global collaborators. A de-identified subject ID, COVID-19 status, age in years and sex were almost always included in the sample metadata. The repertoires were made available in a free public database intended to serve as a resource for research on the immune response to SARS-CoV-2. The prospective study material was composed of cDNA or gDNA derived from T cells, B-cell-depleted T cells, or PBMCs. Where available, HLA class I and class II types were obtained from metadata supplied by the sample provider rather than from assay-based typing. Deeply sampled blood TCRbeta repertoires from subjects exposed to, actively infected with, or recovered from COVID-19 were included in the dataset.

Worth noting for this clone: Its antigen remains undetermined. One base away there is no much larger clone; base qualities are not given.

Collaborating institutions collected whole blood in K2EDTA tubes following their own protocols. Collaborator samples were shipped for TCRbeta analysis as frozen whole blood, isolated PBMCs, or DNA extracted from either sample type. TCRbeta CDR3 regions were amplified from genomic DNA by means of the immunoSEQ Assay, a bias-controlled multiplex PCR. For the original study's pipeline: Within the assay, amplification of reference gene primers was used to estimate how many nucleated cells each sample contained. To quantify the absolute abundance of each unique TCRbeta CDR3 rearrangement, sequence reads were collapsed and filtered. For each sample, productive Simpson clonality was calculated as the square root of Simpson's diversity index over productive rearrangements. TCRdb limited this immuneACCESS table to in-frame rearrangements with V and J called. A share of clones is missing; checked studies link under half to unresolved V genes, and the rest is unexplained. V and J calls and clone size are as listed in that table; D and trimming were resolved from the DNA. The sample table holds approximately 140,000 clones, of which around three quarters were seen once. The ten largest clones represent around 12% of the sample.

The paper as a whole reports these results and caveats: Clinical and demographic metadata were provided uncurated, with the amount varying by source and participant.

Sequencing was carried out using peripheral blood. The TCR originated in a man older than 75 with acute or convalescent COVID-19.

The CDR3 sequence is CASSIGAGGNEQFF. The base sequence is TGTGCCAGTAGTATCGGGGCGGGGGGTAATGAGCAGTTCTTC. The chain uses TRBV19 and TRBJ2-1; 8 bases in the middle match TRBD2. CDR1 and CDR2 were assigned from the germline V gene (reference sequence) as LNHDA and SQIVND. Ends trimmed: V by 3 bases, J by 7 bases; bases unmatched to a gene: 5. The CDR3 spans 14 residues, from the cysteine through the phenylalanine. Only the CDR3 part of the read is kept: 42 bases, read in frame from the first base.